A single T cell receptor beta chain is shown here with its context. In germline, CDR1 is MDHEN, CDR2 SYDVKM. The germline V and J ends were trimmed by 5 bases and 4 bases, with 14 bases remaining between them. The CDR3 has 14 residues. The sample originates from a study of shared clonotypes between healthy human individuals. Template for every sorted-subset replicate PCR totaled about 0.2 ug DNA, 30,000 to 35,000 T cell genomes. Profiling relied on immunoSEQ multiplex PCR, and the TCRdb table lists in-frame clones only, not all of them. The repertoire consists of about 2 million clones, with roughly 95% occurring once and the leading ten covering roughly 0.13%.

This chain links TRBV28 with TRBJ1-2; the D gene is possibly TRBD1 (5 bases). Sequenced: naive CD4+ T cells sorted from blood. Subset specified: CD45RA+ positively selected. This receptor was taken from a man aged 18-30 years in good health. In DNA form, the CDR3 reads TGTGCCAGCAGTACGGTGGGACGGATCTATGGCTACACCTTC. Protein: CASSTVGRIYGYTF.